Below, 9 T cell receptor beta chains from the same sample are listed, as sequenced in a study of blood T cells in healthy people across ages. A second about 6 to 12 cycle PCR used barcoded and J-beta primers. TCRdb reprocessed the 5' RACE reads via MiXCR and lists one record per CDR3 protein. The profile shows some 1.7 million distinct CDR3 sequences, roughly 27% of them singletons. Sequencing was done on a sample of blood. These receptors were taken from a woman in her 30s in good health.

The rearrangement joins TRBV7-2 to TRBJ2-7; D is undetermined. The germline V gene encodes CDR1 SGHTA and CDR2 FQGNSA. There are 14 residues in the CDR3. V shed 1 base and J shed 5 bases, with 12 bases lying between them. The CDR3 is CASSLVPPPHEQYF. As DNA, the CDR3 is TGTGCCAGCAGCTTAGTACCCCCCCCGCACGAGCAGTACTTC. Together with reference TRBV7-2 and TRBJ2-7, the CDR3 gives the full variable domain: GAGVSQSPSNKVTEKGKDVELRCDPISGHTALYWYRQSLGQGLEFLIYFQGNSAPDKSGLPSDRFSAERTGGSVSTLTIQRTQQEDSAVYLCASSLVPPPHEQYFGPGTRLTVT.

This clonotype was observed a handful of times. The chain has TRBV4-1 and TRBJ2-3; D remains unclear. V gave up 1 base and J gave up 5 bases, with 10 bases separating them. Germline CDR1 and CDR2: MGHRA and YSYEKL. CDR3 length: 14 residues. The CDR3 DNA reads TGCGCCAGCAGCCAAGGGTTACTCGGAGATACGCAGTATTTT. It specifies CASSQGLLGDTQYF.

This clonotype has a count of ten or more. The chain joins TRBV6-2 or TRBV6-3 to TRBJ2-1, with D unresolved. Between the trimmed V and J ends, which lost 7 bases and 0 bases, there was a span of 16 bases. The CDR3 is made up of 16 amino acids. Germline values: CDR1 MNHEY, CDR2 SVGEGT. CDR3 DNA sequence: TGTGCCAGCAAAGAAGCTGGCGAGAGCTCCTACAATGAGCAGTTCTTC. This gives the protein CASKEAGESSYNEQFF.

This clonotype was counted a few times. This chain links TRBV4-1 with TRBJ1-4; no clear D gene. In germline, CDR1 is MGHRA, CDR2 YSYEKL. Trimming left V 0 bases short and J 8 bases short, with 13 bases between. CDR3 length: 15 residues. The CDR3: CASSQDGYLAEKLFF. In DNA form, the CDR3 reads TGCGCCAGCAGCCAAGATGGATACCTTGCGGAAAAACTGTTTTTT.

In the case of this clonotype: An end of the junction does not agree with germline; a read error may underlie this. The J gene is TRBJ2-1, the V gene TRBV7-3; TRBD2 matches 9 bases. The CDR3 extends over 16 amino acids. Germline values: CDR1 SGHTA, CDR2 FQGTGA. The CDR3 region is CTSSLTGLAGFNEQFF. The CDR3 DNA reads TGTACCAGCAGCTTAACAGGGCTAGCGGGGTTCAATGAGCAGTTCTTC.

The V gene is TRBV5-1, the J gene TRBJ1-3; unclear D gene. V was clipped by 0 bases and J by 3 bases, with 7 bases between them. Germline V lookup: CDR1 SGHRS, CDR2 YFSETQ. The CDR3 is made up of 14 amino acids. CDR3 coding DNA: TGCGCCAGCAGCTTGGCCGGGTTTGGAAACACCATATATTTT. Translation: CASSLAGFGNTIYF.

The chain carries TRBV20-1 and TRBJ1-2; possibly TRBD1 for D (6 bases). CDR1 and CDR2 (germline): DFQATT, SNEGSKA (reference sequence). The length of the CDR3 is 14 residues. V was pared by 0 bases and J by 5 bases, with 13 bases between. For the CDR3, the DNA is TGCAGTGCTAGAGATGAACAGGGTGCGTATGGCTACACCTTC. It is translated as CSARDEQGAYGYTF.

Notes on this clonotype: This may come from a read error, since a much larger clone is one base off. The chain uses TRBV29-1 and TRBJ2-1; 7 bases are shared with TRBD2. Germline CDR1 is SQVTM and CDR2 is ANQGSEA. There are 14 residues in the CDR3. For the CDR3, the DNA is TGCAGCGTTGTTCCCGGGAGGCTAGTCAATGAGCGGTTCTTC. Translation: CSVVPGRLVNERFF.

Many counts were recorded for this clonotype. The rearrangement joins TRBV7-2 to TRBJ2-7; TRBD1 or TRBD2 may be the D gene (5 bases each). V was cut by 4 bases and J by 0 bases, with 19 bases left in between. The CDR3 is 17 residues long. Germline CDR1 SGHTA, CDR2 FQGNSA. CDR3: CASSSSGPPGISYEQYF. In DNA form, the CDR3 reads TGTGCCAGCAGCTCCTCAGGGCCGCCGGGGATCTCCTACGAGCAGTACTTC. Full variable domain (remainder filled in from reference TRBV7-2 and TRBJ2-7): GAGVSQSPSNKVTEKGKDVELRCDPISGHTALYWYRQSLGQGLEFLIYFQGNSAPDKSGLPSDRFSAERTGGSVSTLTIQRTQQEDSAVYLCASSSSGPPGISYEQYFGPGTRLTVT.